These T cell receptor beta chains were read from a single sample in a study of blood T cell repertoires in COVID-19. Profiled with immunoSEQ multiplex PCR; TCRdb holds only in-frame clones, not every one. The sample holds roughly 130,000 clones; roughly 84% are singletons and the top ten take approximately 5%. Sequencing was performed on PBMCs or T cells enriched from blood (not recorded which). All receptors come from a man between 40 and 49 years old with acute COVID-19. Both conserved end residues are part of each CDR3. The D gene is left open where the match is weak. The size field is filled for only some rows; it gives once, few, many or a size class.

CDR3aa | CDR3nt | d_gene | len | j_gene | abundance | v_gene
CASSLVPGNTEAFF | TGTGCCAGCAGCTTAGTCCCAGGGAACACTGAAGCTTTCTTT | . | 14 | TRBJ1-1 | . | TRBV7-2
CASSWGQTYNEQFF | TGTGCCAGCTCATGGGGGCAGACCTACAATGAGCAGTTCTTC | . | 14 | TRBJ2-1 | . | TRBV18
CASGTGPFNEKLFF | TGTGCCAGTGGGACAGGGCCTTTTAATGAAAAACTGTTTTTT | TRBD1 | 14 | TRBJ1-4 | . | TRBV19
CASSLGQNTEAFF | TGTGCCAGCAGTTTAGGACAGAACACTGAAGCTTTCTTT | . | 13 | TRBJ1-1 | . | TRBV12-3/TRBV12-4
CASSTGQLSTDTQYF | TGTGCCAGTAGTACGGGACAGCTAAGCACAGATACGCAGTATTTT | TRBD1 | 15 | TRBJ2-3 | . | TRBV19
CASSETGGTGELFF | TGCGCCAGCAGTGAGACAGGGGGAACCGGGGAGCTGTTTTTT | TRBD1 | 14 | TRBJ2-2 | . | TRBV10-1
CATSRSGTSRQETQYF | TGTGCCACCAGCAGATCTGGGACTTCCCGACAAGAGACCCAGTACTTC | . | 16 | TRBJ2-5 | . | TRBV15
CASSLGGQINTGELFF | TGTGCCAGCAGCTTGGGGGGACAGATCAACACCGGGGAGCTGTTTTTT | TRBD1 | 16 | TRBJ2-2 | . | TRBV5-4
CASRFSDQPQHF | TGTGCCAGCAGGTTTTCTGATCAGCCCCAGCATTTT | . | 12 | TRBJ1-5 | . | TRBV6-5
CAWSAGSLSYEQYF | TGTGCCTGGAGTGCAGGATCCCTCTCCTACGAGCAGTACTTC | . | 14 | TRBJ2-7 | . | TRBV30
CATRAGAGGNGELFF | TGTGCCACCCGAGCGGGGGCAGGGGGGAACGGGGAGCTGTTTTTT | . | 15 | TRBJ2-2 | few | TRBV24-1
CASSDTPTSGSTDTQYF | TGTGCCAGCAGTGATACTCCAACTAGCGGAAGCACAGATACGCAGTATTTT | TRBD2 | 17 | TRBJ2-3 | . | TRBV2
CASSLGAARAFF | TGTGCCAGCAGTTTAGGGGCCGCGAGGGCTTTCTTT | . | 12 | TRBJ1-1 | many | TRBV28
CASSHPGGEATEAFF | TGTGCCAGCAGCCATCCGGGGGGGGAGGCCACTGAAGCTTTCTTT | . | 15 | TRBJ1-1 | . | TRBV7-6
CASSWGLAGISEQFF | TGTGCCAGCAGTTGGGGACTAGCGGGCATCTCTGAGCAGTTCTTC | TRBD2 | 15 | TRBJ2-1 | . | TRBV6-5
CASSSTGQVSGNTIYF | TGTGCCAGCAGCTCCACAGGACAGGTTTCTGGAAACACCATATATTTT | TRBD1 | 16 | TRBJ1-3 | . | TRBV7-2
CASSDQGQGNGYTF | TGTGCCAGCAGTGATCAGGGACAGGGGAATGGCTACACCTTC | TRBD1 | 14 | TRBJ1-2 | . | TRBV2
CASSTTGISYNEQFF | TGTGCCAGCAGCACGACAGGGATCTCCTACAATGAGCAGTTCTTC | TRBD1 | 15 | TRBJ2-1 | . | TRBV7-8
CASSLGGAQFF | TGTGCCAGCAGCCTCGGGGGGGCACAGTTCTTC | TRBD2 | 11 | TRBJ2-1 | . | TRBV14
CASSVGRVGEKLFF | TGTGCCAGCAGCGTAGGCAGGGTCGGTGAAAAACTGTTTTTT | . | 14 | TRBJ1-4 | . | TRBV9
CASSQDVSGGAGEQFF | TGTGCCAGCAGCCAAGATGTAAGCGGGGGGGCAGGTGAGCAGTTCTTC | TRBD2 | 16 | TRBJ2-1 | . | TRBV3-1/TRBV3-2
CASSSQGMYTEAFF | TGTGCCAGCAGCTCACAGGGGATGTACACTGAAGCTTTCTTT | TRBD1 | 14 | TRBJ1-1 | . | TRBV27
CAWRGAGAEAFF | TGTGCCTGGAGGGGGGCAGGCGCTGAAGCTTTCTTT | . | 12 | TRBJ1-1 | once | TRBV30
CASKSRDRAYQPQHF | TGTGCCAGTAAGTCGAGAGACAGGGCCTATCAGCCCCAGCATTTT | TRBD1 | 15 | TRBJ1-5 | once | TRBV19
CSASFVSGRAGSYNEQFF | TGCAGTGCTAGTTTCGTTAGCGGGAGGGCCGGATCCTACAATGAGCAGTTCTTC | TRBD2 | 18 | TRBJ2-1 | . | TRBV20-1
CAWSDRGAGAGQPQHF | TGTGCCTGGAGTGACAGGGGGGCAGGAGCGGGGCAGCCCCAGCATTTT | TRBD1 | 16 | TRBJ1-5 | . | TRBV30
CASSRQGRSEKLFF | TGTGCCAGCAGCAGACAGGGACGGAGTGAAAAACTGTTTTTT | TRBD1 | 14 | TRBJ1-4 | . | TRBV14